These 10 T cell receptor beta chains were all obtained from the same sample, sequenced in a study of cytomegalovirus exposure and HLA in healthy donors. Primers: 60 Vbeta forward and 13 Jbeta reverse. Some clones are missing from TCRdb's copy, which holds only in-frame ones; the method was immunoSEQ multiplex PCR. The sample consists of fewer than 250,000 clones, 70% to 75% of them appearing once. Sequencing was performed on PBMCs. These receptors all come from a man aged 30 to 45 in good health and CMV-seropositive.

The chain employs TRBV7-3 and TRBJ2-3; 10 nucleotides agree with TRBD2. V lost 4 bases to trimming and J lost 7 bases; unmatched junction nucleotides: 5. The CDR3 contains 14 residues. Germline CDR1 is SGHTA and CDR2 is FQGTGA. In DNA form, the CDR3 reads TGTGCCAGCAGCTACGGACTAGCGGACTATACGCAGTATTTT. This codes for CASSYGLADYTQYF. Drawing the rest from reference TRBV7-3 and TRBJ2-3, the complete variable domain is GAGVSQTPSNKVTEKGKYVELRCDPISGHTALYWYRQSLGQGPEFLIYFQGTGAADDSGLPNDRFFAVRPEGSVSTLKIQRTERGDSAVYLCASSYGLADYTQYFGPGTRLTVL.

CDR3 sequence reads: CATQTRGFTEAFF. The CDR3, as DNA: TGTGCCACCCAGACGCGAGGGTTTACTGAAGCTTTCTTT. The chain has TRBV19 and TRBJ1-1; D is undetermined. The V and J ends lost 10 bases and 5 bases respectively, with 17 bases between them. The CDR3 length is 13 residues. The germline V gene encodes CDR1 LNHDA and CDR2 SQIVND (reference sequence).

The chain joins TRBV27 to TRBJ2-7, with TRBD2 identical over 8 bases. V lost 5 bases, J lost 7 bases, and 16 bases stayed unmatched. This CDR3 spans 16 amino acids. Germline CDR1 is MNHEY and CDR2 is SMNVEV (reference sequence). Written as DNA, the CDR3 is TGTGCCAGCAGTGGGGGTAGGACTAGCCTACCAGAAGAGCAGTACTTC. This sequence encodes CASSGGRTSLPEEQYF.

The chain has TRBV19 and TRBJ1-3, with TRBD1 matching 9 bases. V was pared by 7 bases and J by 3 bases, with 7 bases of the junction left unmatched. CDR1 LNHDA and CDR2 SQIVND come from the germline V gene (reference sequence). This CDR3 contains 15 residues. The CDR3 coding sequence is TGTGCCAGTACCCCACAGGGGGCCGGTGGAAACACCATATATTTT. This codes for CASTPQGAGGNTIYF. Based on the CDR3 plus reference TRBV19 and TRBJ1-3, the full variable domain is DGGITQSPKYLFRKEGQNVTLSCEQNLNHDAMYWYRQDPGQGLRLIYYSQIVNDFQKGDIAEGYSVSREKKESFPLTVTSAQKNPTAFYLCASTPQGAGGNTIYFGEGSWLTVV.

The chain employs TRBV19 and TRBJ1-5, with 7 bases identical to TRBD1. Germline CDR1 reads LNHDA; CDR2 reads SQIVND (reference sequence). V dropped 0 bases and J dropped 2; count of bases not matched to a gene: 4. This CDR3 comprises 16 residues. CDR3 amino acids: CASSIDRQGGNQPQHF. The CDR3 DNA is TGTGCCAGTAGTATAGATCGGCAGGGGGGCAATCAGCCCCAGCATTTT. The full variable domain, its missing parts supplied by reference TRBV19 and TRBJ1-5, is DGGITQSPKYLFRKEGQNVTLSCEQNLNHDAMYWYRQDPGQGLRLIYYSQIVNDFQKGDIAEGYSVSREKKESFPLTVTSAQKNPTAFYLCASSIDRQGGNQPQHFGDGTRLSIL.

Only a few counts were recorded for this clone. V and J are TRBV19 and TRBJ1-5; 9 bases agree with TRBD1. V lost 3 bases, J lost 5 bases, and 8 bases stayed unmatched. CDR3 length equals 16 residues. The germline gives CDR1 LNHDA, CDR2 SQIVND (reference sequence). For the CDR3, the DNA is TGTGCCAGTAGTATGGGACAGGGACTACCTTATCAGCCCCAGCATTTT. Translation gives CASSMGQGLPYQPQHF. The full variable domain, in which reference TRBV19 and TRBJ1-5 provide the parts outside the CDR3, is DGGITQSPKYLFRKEGQNVTLSCEQNLNHDAMYWYRQDPGQGLRLIYYSQIVNDFQKGDIAEGYSVSREKKESFPLTVTSAQKNPTAFYLCASSMGQGLPYQPQHFGDGTRLSIL.

This chain links TRBV6-5 with TRBJ2-7; maybe TRBD1 (6 bases). The CDR3 extends over 14 amino acids. V gave up 0 bases and J gave up 1 base, with 7 bases separating them. Germline CDR1 and CDR2: MNHEY and SVGAGI. The CDR3 loop is CASSYSQGSYEQYF. DNA of the CDR3: TGTGCCAGCAGTTACTCACAGGGATCCTACGAGCAGTACTTC.

The V and J genes are TRBV27 and TRBJ2-1, with 9 bases identical to TRBD2. Germline V CDR1 and CDR2: MNHEY, SMNVEV (reference sequence). The CDR3 loop spans 12 amino acids. After removal of 8 bases from V and 6 bases from J, the junction contained 2 bases not matched to a gene. The DNA for the CDR3 is TGTGCCAGCCTTAGCGGGAGCAATGAGCAGTTCTTC. It encodes CASLSGSNEQFF.

The sample holds a few counts of this clone. This chain links TRBV7-2 with TRBJ2-5, with TRBD1 matching over 7 bases. The better agreement between TRBJ2-7 and the DNA end casts doubt on the J call. The CDR3 contains 14 residues. Germline loops: CDR1 SGHTA, CDR2 FQGNSA. CDR3 bases: TGTGCCAGCAGCTTAGGGCAGGGGGCCTACGAGCAGTACTTC. It encodes CASSLGQGAYEQYF.

The gene calls are TRBV30 and TRBJ1-5; 8 bases map to TRBD1. V lost 1 base to trimming and J lost 7 bases; unmatched junction nucleotides: 3. The CDR3 totals 13 residues. Germline V lookup: CDR1 GTSNPN, CDR2 SVGIG (reference sequence). In nucleotides, the CDR3 is TGTGCCTGGAGTGCAGGGGGCAGGCAGCCCCAGCATTTT. Its protein product is CAWSAGGRQPQHF.